One and the same sample provided the 16 T cell receptor beta chains below, sequenced in a study of blood T cell repertoires in COVID-19. Repertoires were generated with immunoSEQ multiplex PCR, while TCRdb's copy carries only in-frame clones and drops some. The data contain some 200,000 clones, roughly four fifths of them singletons. Sequenced sample: peripheral blood. These receptor sequences come from a woman in her forties with acute or convalescent COVID-19.

V usage is TRBV6-5 and J usage is TRBJ1-6; D might be TRBD1 (6 bases). V gave up 7 bases and J gave up 0 bases, with 10 bases separating them. The V gene's germline CDR1 is MNHEY and CDR2 SVGAGI. The CDR3 is 15 amino acids. Here the CDR3 reads CASTTGTSYNSPLHF. As DNA, the CDR3 is TGTGCCAGCACCACAGGGACCTCCTATAATTCACCCCTCCACTTT.

The V gene is TRBV5-1, the J gene TRBJ2-7, with a tentative D call TRBD2 (5 bases). V lost 4 bases, J lost 6 bases, and 17 bases lay in between. From germline, CDR1 is SGHRS and CDR2 YFSETQ. The CDR3 covers 14 residues. Here the CDR3 DNA reads TGCGCCAGCAGCCCCCCTGGAGGTGCTCCCGAGCAGTACTTC. Residues: CASSPPGGAPEQYF.

This rearrangement joins TRBV19 to TRBJ2-7; tentatively, D is TRBD1 (5 bases). Germline CDR1 reads LNHDA; CDR2 reads SQIVND (reference sequence). Trimming took off 3 bases at V and 9 bases at J, with 15 bases between the two ends. This CDR3 has 13 residues. The DNA for the CDR3 is TGTGCCAGTAGTATGGAGACTGGGGCTCGGCAGTACTTC. Its translation is CASSMETGARQYF. The entire variable domain, with the rest obtained from reference TRBV19 and TRBJ2-7, is as follows: DGGITQSPKYLFRKEGQNVTLSCEQNLNHDAMYWYRQDPGQGLRLIYYSQIVNDFQKGDIAEGYSVSREKKESFPLTVTSAQKNPTAFYLCASSMETGARQYFGPGTRLTVT.

The chain has TRBV29-1 and TRBJ2-5; no reliable D call. CDR3 length equals 14 residues. In germline, CDR1 is SQVTM, CDR2 ANQGSEA. V was pared by 7 bases and J by 0 bases, with 15 bases between. The CDR3 region has the DNA TGCAGCGCGGTCCCGACTTGGGACCAAGAGACCCAGTACTTC. It specifies CSAVPTWDQETQYF.

This chain connects TRBV15 to TRBJ1-4; D is unclear. Germline V gene lookup returns CDR1 LNHNV and CDR2 YYDKDF (reference sequence). V was clipped by 4 bases and J by 6 bases, with 15 bases between them. This CDR3 has 15 residues. The CDR3 loop reads CATSTLRGRHEKLFF. In DNA form, the CDR3 reads TGTGCCACCAGCACTTTGAGAGGGCGTCATGAAAAACTGTTTTTT. The full variable domain, rest sourced from reference TRBV15 and TRBJ1-4, is DAMVIQNPRYQVTQFGKPVTLSCSQTLNHNVMYWYQQKSSQAPKLLFHYYDKDFNNEADTPDNFQSRRPNTSFCFLDIRSPGLGDTAMYLCATSTLRGRHEKLFFGSGTQLSVL.

The chain has TRBV27 and TRBJ2-7; D unclear. This CDR3 has 11 residues. V was pared by 4 bases and J by 6 bases, with 7 bases between. Per germline, CDR1 MNHEY and CDR2 SMNVEV (reference sequence). In DNA, the CDR3 is TGTGCCAGCAGTTATAGCCCCGAGCAGTACTTC. Protein: CASSYSPEQYF.

The chain is built from TRBV5-1 and TRBJ1-2; TRBD1 agrees at 10 bases. J gave up 8 bases and V 4 bases, and 11 bases lay outside the gene matches. This CDR3 region has 15 residues. Germline CDR1 and CDR2: SGHRS and YFSETQ. CDR3 sequence: CASSLGQGPMGGYTF. Written as DNA, the CDR3 is TGCGCCAGCAGCCTGGGACAGGGGCCGATGGGGGGCTACACCTTC.

The chain joins TRBV2 to TRBJ1-1, with no clear D. This CDR3 comprises 15 residues. The germline V gene encodes CDR1 SNHLY and CDR2 FYNNEI. Trimming shortened V by 4 bases and J by 1 base, and 13 bases separated the two germline ends. Here the CDR3 DNA reads TGTGCCAGCAGTGCCGCTTCGGTAGAGAACACTGAAGCTTTCTTT. Translated: CASSAASVENTEAFF.

The chain combines TRBV2 with TRBJ2-5; D might be TRBD1 (6 bases). V lost 1 base to trimming and J lost 5 bases, with 11 bases between them. Per the germline V gene, CDR1 is SNHLY and CDR2 is FYNNEI. This CDR3 comprises 14 residues. Here the CDR3 DNA reads TGTGCCAGCAGTGAAGAACCCAGGGGTGAGACCCAGTACTTC. This encodes CASSEEPRGETQYF.

The V gene is TRBV29-1, the J gene TRBJ1-2, with 9 nucleotides matching TRBD1. The J segment lost 4 bases and the V segment lost 5 bases, leaving 11 bases of the junction unmatched. This CDR3 contains 15 residues. Germline V gene sequence: CDR1 SQVTM, CDR2 ANQGSEA. The DNA for the CDR3 is TGCAGCGTTCTGCGACAGGGGGAGCTAGTCTATGGCTACACCTTC. This codes for CSVLRQGELVYGYTF.

The chain is built from TRBV5-5 and TRBJ2-3, with TRBD2 matching over 9 bases. The CDR3 runs 16 residues. Germline assignment: CDR1 SGHKS and CDR2 YYEKEE (reference sequence). The J segment lost 0 bases and the V segment lost 0 bases, leaving 2 bases of the junction unmatched. CDR3 loop: CASSLALAGSTDTQYF. The CDR3 DNA follows: TGTGCCAGCAGCTTGGCGCTAGCGGGGAGCACAGATACGCAGTATTTT.

The chain has TRBV7-9 and TRBJ2-5; tentatively, D is TRBD1 (5 bases). Germline V gene data show CDR1 as SEHNR and CDR2 as FQNEAQ (reference sequence). The germline V and J ends were trimmed by 6 bases and 5 bases, with 7 bases remaining between them. The CDR3 runs 11 residues. The CDR3 DNA sequence: TGTGCCAGCAGTGCAGGGGAGACCCAGTACTTC. Its translation is CASSAGETQYF. The complete variable domain, with remaining parts taken from reference TRBV7-9 and TRBJ2-5, reads DTGVSQNPRHKITKRGQNVTFRCDPISEHNRLYWYRQTLGQGPEFLTYFQNEAQLEKSRLLSDRFSAERPKGSFSTLEIQRTEQGDSAMYLCASSAGETQYFGPGTRLLVL.

The chain couples TRBV7-9 to TRBJ2-7; D ambiguous. This CDR3 comprises 11 residues. V shed 4 bases and J shed 9 bases, with 10 bases lying between them. The germline V gene has CDR1 SEHNR and CDR2 FQNEAQ (reference sequence). The CDR3 loop is CASSSETGQYF. The CDR3 DNA reads as TGTGCCAGCAGCTCAGAGACGGGGCAGTACTTC.

CDR3 residues: CASSLSMGLGGGYEQYF. Here the CDR3 DNA reads TGTGCCAGCAGTTTATCGATGGGTCTTGGGGGAGGATACGAGCAGTACTTC. The rearrangement joins TRBV27 to TRBJ2-7, with D possibly matching TRBD2 (6 bases). Trimming removed 0 bases at V and 4 bases at J, with 19 bases between. This CDR3 comprises 17 residues. Germline loops: CDR1 MNHEY, CDR2 SMNVEV (reference sequence).

The CDR3 sequence is CASSARHGGRSYEQYF. CDR3 DNA: TGTGCCAGCAGCGCTCGACACGGGGGACGCTCCTACGAGCAGTACTTC. The genes are TRBV5-4 and TRBJ2-7, with a weak D call TRBD2 (6 bases). CDR1 and CDR2 from the germline V gene are SGHNT and YYREEE (reference sequence). V was pared by 4 bases and J by 0 bases, with 17 bases between. This CDR3 has 16 residues.

This clone appeared once. This rearrangement joins TRBV6-2 or TRBV6-3 to TRBJ2-3; D might be TRBD2 (5 bases). Germline V gene sequence: CDR1 MNHEY, CDR2 SVGEGT. Deletions cut 4 bases from V and 4 bases from J, with 12 bases between. The CDR3 length is 14 residues. The CDR3 coding sequence is TGTGCCAGCAGTTCAGTACGGGAAGCAGATACGCAGTATTTT. Translation gives CASSSVREADTQYF.